This T cell receptor (beta chain) emerged from a study of T cells in Graves' hyperthyroidism and ophthalmopathy. Study-wide points: Most clonotypes expanded in the thyroid (above 0.001) were also present in blood.

This clonotype was recorded at least ten times. As yet, its antigen is unknown. Authors of the study amplified TCR beta CDR3 regions from RNA transcripts. A first-round RT-PCR of the TCR CDR3 used the HTBI primer set. TCRdb reprocessed the multiplex PCR reads with MiXCR, giving one entry per CDR3 protein. The sample has under 300,000 distinct CDR3 sequences; about 15% are singletons. Exclusion criteria comprised uncontrolled infection, other autoimmune disease, pregnancy or lactation. Diagnoses were established using clinical symptoms, serum thyroxine and TRAb, thyroid ultrasound and orbital computed tomography. This sample holds PBMCs from under 11 ml fresh peripheral blood. The sequencing sample was made of blood. This TCR was recovered from a woman aged 45 to 65 with Graves' hyperthyroidism that later progressed to Graves' ophthalmopathy.

The CDR3 region has the DNA TGTGCCAGCAGGGAGGGAGGGCCGGTAGATACGCAGTATTTT. Residues: CASREGGPVDTQYF. The rearrangement joins TRBV6-1 to TRBJ2-3; 7 nucleotides match TRBD2. The CDR3 has 14 amino acids. Germline lookup yields CDR1 MNHNS and CDR2 SASEGT. The V and J ends lost 6 bases and 5 bases, in that order; junction bases with no gene match: 8.